This TCR beta chain was obtained from a study of T cells in Graves' hyperthyroidism and ophthalmopathy. Study information: At initial diagnosis, before any treatment had begun, peripheral blood was obtained.

Trimming shortened V by 5 bases and J by 5 bases, and 21 bases separated the two germline ends. Germline V lookup: CDR1 SGHVS, CDR2 FQNEAQ. This CDR3 comprises 16 residues. From RNA transcripts, TCR beta CDR3 regions were amplified. First-round RT-PCR of the TCR CDR3 relied on the HTBI primer set. MiXCR, run by TCRdb on the multiplex PCR reads, gives a single entry per CDR3 protein. Of 700,000 to 950,000 distinct CDR3 sequences listed, roughly 32% are singletons. Diagnoses were made from clinical symptoms, serum measures (thyroxine and TRAb), thyroid ultrasound and orbital computed tomography. The specimen sequenced was blood. The chain is built from TRBV7-8 and TRBJ1-2; D is unresolved. This TCR derives from a woman between 40 and 55 years old with Graves' hyperthyroidism. In DNA, the CDR3 is TGTGCCAGCAGCCTAACGACCCTTTCTGATGCTTATGGCTACACCTTC. This translates into CASSLTTLSDAYGYTF.